The rows below give T cell receptor beta chains drawn from one sample of a study of radiation and T cells in renal cell carcinoma. Profiled with immunoSEQ multiplex PCR; TCRdb holds only in-frame clones, not every one. The sample consists of some 150,000 clones, roughly 88% of them appearing once. This material consisted of blood, taken from a patient whose treatment included radiotherapy and nephrectomy. These receptors were obtained from a woman between 45 and 60 years old with renal cell carcinoma. CDR3s include the opening cysteine and the closing phenylalanine or tryptophan. A D gene is named only where the DNA matches it firmly. Clone size is not always given. Where it is, it says once, few, many or a class for expanded clones.

NA | NA | 17 | TRBJ1-4 | TRBV9 | TGTGCCAGCAGCGTAGCAGGGGCCTCGGGAACTAATGAAAAACTGTTTTTT | CASSVAGASGTNEKLFF
TRBD2 | NA | 16 | TRBJ2-5 | TRBV6-4 | TGTGCCAGCAGTGACCCCGACCCTAGCGGGGGGGAGACCCAGTACTTC | CASSDPDPSGGETQYF
NA | NA | 17 | TRBJ2-3 | TRBV9 | TGTGCCAGCAGCGTAGCCCCGGGGCGTGGGGGGACAGATACGCAGTATTTT | CASSVAPGRGGTDTQYF
NA | NA | 14 | TRBJ1-1 | TRBV19 | TGTGCCAGTAGTATGCAGGGTGGGGACACTGAAGCTTTCTTT | CASSMQGGDTEAFF
NA | NA | 12 | TRBJ1-6 | TRBV28 | TGTGCCAGCAGTTTAAATAATTCACCCCTCCACTTT | CASSLNNSPLHF
NA | NA | 12 | TRBJ1-2 | TRBV9 | TGTGCCAGCAGCGTAGAGGGGGGCGGCTACACCTTC | CASSVEGGGYTF
NA | NA | 15 | TRBJ2-5 | TRBV5-4 | TGTGCCAGCAGCTTGGTCGGGGGGCCGGAAGAGACCCAGTACTTC | CASSLVGGPEETQYF
NA | NA | 11 | TRBJ1-3 | TRBV19 | TGTGCCACCGGGGTTGGAAACACCATATATTTT | CATGVGNTIYF
NA | NA | 15 | TRBJ1-1 | TRBV18 | TGTGCCAGCTCACCTCTCCGCGGGGGGAACACTGAAGCTTTCTTT | CASSPLRGGNTEAFF
TRBD1 | few | 14 | TRBJ1-6 | TRBV7-2 | TGTGCCAGCAGCCCCTCCCAGGGGGGTTCACCCCTCCACTTT | CASSPSQGGSPLHF
NA | NA | 14 | TRBJ1-1 | TRBV7-3 | TGTGCCAGCAGCTTATACAAGGGTTGGACTGAAGCTTTCTTT | CASSLYKGWTEAFF
NA | NA | 13 | TRBJ1-2 | TRBV6-6 | TGTGCCAGCGCCGATGGCAGGACGATGGGCTACACCTTC | CASADGRTMGYTF
NA | NA | 14 | TRBJ2-5 | TRBV6-1 | TGTGCCAGCCATTTGAGGGCCGGTGTAGAGACCCAGTACTTC | CASHLRAGVETQYF
NA | NA | 15 | TRBJ2-3 | TRBV27 | TGTGCCAGCAGTTTATTCCAGGGTAGCACAGATACGCAGTATTTT | CASSLFQGSTDTQYF
TRBD1 | few | 15 | TRBJ1-1 | TRBV2 | TGTGCCAGCAGGTGGACAGGCCATGGGGACACTGAAGCTTTCTTT | CASRWTGHGDTEAFF
NA | NA | 14 | TRBJ1-6 | TRBV6-1 | TGTGCCAGCAGTGCTTCGCGGTATAATTCACCCCTCCACTTT | CASSASRYNSPLHF
NA | once | 13 | TRBJ2-7 | TRBV30 | TGTGCCTGGAGTGGAGTAAAAGTGCGTGAGCAGTACTTC | CAWSGVKVREQYF
NA | NA | 14 | TRBJ2-7 | TRBV5-1 | TGCGCCAGCAGCTCACCGTCGAGGGACCACGAGCAGTACTTC | CASSSPSRDHEQYF
NA | NA | 12 | TRBJ2-2 | TRBV5-1 | TGCGCCAGCAGACCTTCCACCGGGGAGCTGTTTTTT | CASRPSTGELFF
TRBD1 | NA | 14 | TRBJ1-2 | TRBV19 | TGTGCCAGTAGTCTGGGGACAGAAACGGTTGGCTACACCTTC | CASSLGTETVGYTF
NA | NA | 14 | TRBJ1-4 | TRBV7-8 | TGTGCCAGCAGCGAGGGCTCGATAAGTGAAAAACTGTTTTTT | CASSEGSISEKLFF
TRBD1 | NA | 16 | TRBJ2-3 | TRBV5-1 | TGCGCCAGCAGCTTGGACAGGGGTTCTAGCACAGATACGCAGTATTTT | CASSLDRGSSTDTQYF
TRBD1 | NA | 14 | TRBJ1-1 | TRBV7-8 | TGTGCCAGCAGCTTATTACAGGGGGCCGCTGAAGCTTTCTTT | CASSLLQGAAEAFF
TRBD1 | NA | 15 | TRBJ1-5 | TRBV7-8 | TGTGCCAGCAGCTTGGGACAGATGGTGAATCAGCCCCAGCATTTT | CASSLGQMVNQPQHF
TRBD1 | NA | 14 | TRBJ1-1 | TRBV19 | TGTGCCAGTAGCACCAGGGGGACGAACACTGAAGCTTTCTTT | CASSTRGTNTEAFF
NA | NA | 15 | TRBJ2-5 | TRBV7-9 | TGTGCCAGCAGCAATCAAGGACAAGTAAAAGAGACCCAGTACTTC | CASSNQGQVKETQYF
TRBD1 | NA | 13 | TRBJ2-7 | TRBV28 | TGTGCCAGCAGTCCCCCAGGGGGACACGAGCAGTACTTC | CASSPPGGHEQYF
NA | NA | 15 | TRBJ2-2 | TRBV15 | TGTGCCACCAGCCTAGGGTTAGCGAACACCGGGGAGCTGTTTTTT | CATSLGLANTGELFF
TRBD1 | NA | 17 | TRBJ1-1 | TRBV15 | TGTGCCACCAGCGGCTTGGACAGGGACGTTACGAACACTGAAGCTTTCTTT | CATSGLDRDVTNTEAFF
TRBD1 | NA | 15 | TRBJ1-3 | TRBV19 | TGTGCCAGTAGTACAACAGGGGGGTCTGGAAACACCATATATTTT | CASSTTGGSGNTIYF
NA | NA | 15 | TRBJ2-3 | TRBV9 | TGTGCCAGCAGCGTAGGTGGGGGGGCCTTCGATACGCAGTATTTT | CASSVGGGAFDTQYF
NA | NA | 12 | TRBJ1-6 | TRBV6-6 | TGTGCCAGCCGGCAGGGAATTTCACCCCTCCACTTT | CASRQGISPLHF
TRBD1 | NA | 16 | TRBJ2-7 | TRBV7-2 | TGTGCCAGCAGTTACCAACTAGGACAGGGTATCGCCGAGCAGTACTTC | CASSYQLGQGIAEQYF
TRBD1 | NA | 14 | TRBJ1-1 | TRBV19 | TGTGCCAGTAGTCCTACAGGGGCGGAGACTGAAGCTTTCTTT | CASSPTGAETEAFF
NA | NA | 14 | TRBJ2-2 | TRBV9 | TGTGCCAGTAGAGGGACTTCGAACACCGGGGAGCTGTTTTTT | CASRGTSNTGELFF
NA | NA | 15 | TRBJ2-7 | TRBV5-1 | TGCGCCAGCAGCTTTTTAGTCGGGGGCGGGTACGAGCAGTACTTC | CASSFLVGGGYEQYF
TRBD1 | NA | 15 | TRBJ1-2 | TRBV19 | TGTGCCAGTAGTATAGATGCACAGGGGGGCTATGGCTACACCTTC | CASSIDAQGGYGYTF
TRBD1 | NA | 14 | TRBJ1-3 | TRBV19 | TGTGCCAGCGGTGACAGGGACGCTGGAAACACCATATATTTT | CASGDRDAGNTIYF
NA | NA | 15 | TRBJ1-1 | TRBV15 | TGTGCCACCAGCAGAGGGGGACCCACGAACACTGAAGCTTTCTTT | CATSRGGPTNTEAFF
TRBD1 | NA | 14 | TRBJ2-7 | TRBV4-2 | TGTGCCAGCAGCCACAGGGACAGGGCCTACGAGCAGTACTTC | CASSHRDRAYEQYF
NA | NA | 13 | TRBJ1-3 | TRBV5-1 | TGCGCCAGCAGCGCGTTCTCTGGAAACACCATATATTTT | CASSAFSGNTIYF
NA | NA | 15 | TRBJ2-2 | TRBV6-6 | TGTGCCAGCAGTTATTCGGAGGGCTGGACCGGGGAGCTGTTTTTT | CASSYSEGWTGELFF
NA | NA | 14 | TRBJ2-7 | TRBV6-1 | TGTGCCAGCAGTGAAGGCCCCGGGGCGGGCGAGCAGTACTTC | CASSEGPGAGEQYF
NA | once | 13 | TRBJ2-1 | TRBV14 | TGTGCCAGCAGCCACCAATTAGGCGATGAGCAGTTCTTC | CASSHQLGDEQFF
TRBD1 | NA | 15 | TRBJ1-1 | TRBV5-6 | TGTGCCAGCAGCTTATCGGACAGGGGTAACTCTGAAGCTTTCTTT | CASSLSDRGNSEAFF
NA | NA | 14 | TRBJ2-1 | TRBV7-9 | TGTGCCAGCAGCTTAGCAACAGGAAATAATGAGCAGTTCTTC | CASSLATGNNEQFF
NA | few | 15 | TRBJ1-3 | TRBV5-8 | TGTGCCAGCAGCTTTCAGGGCCACTCTGGAAACACCATATATTTT | CASSFQGHSGNTIYF
NA | NA | 13 | TRBJ1-1 | TRBV30 | TGTGCCTGGAGTGGGACAGCGAACACTGAAGCTTTCTTT | CAWSGTANTEAFF
TRBD1 | NA | 12 | TRBJ2-1 | TRBV6-6 | TGTGCCAGCAGTATAAGGGGGCATGAGCAGTTCTTC | CASSIRGHEQFF
TRBD1 | NA | 15 | TRBJ1-3 | TRBV19 | TGTGCCAGTAGTACCAGGGGGCGCGATGGAAACACCATATATTTT | CASSTRGRDGNTIYF
NA | NA | 13 | TRBJ2-5 | TRBV15 | TGTGCCACCAGCAGAGAACGAAAAGAGACCCAGTACTTC | CATSRERKETQYF
NA | NA | 14 | TRBJ1-2 | TRBV18 | TGTGCCAGCTCACCAACTCCGGAGAGGTATGGCTACACCTTC | CASSPTPERYGYTF
NA | NA | 15 | TRBJ1-5 | TRBV19 | TGTGCCAGTAGTATAGACAGGGGTAGCAATCAGCCCCAGCATTTT | CASSIDRGSNQPQHF
NA | NA | 15 | TRBJ2-1 | TRBV19 | TGTGCCACCTCGCTTAGCGGCGAATCCTACAATGAGCAGTTCTTC | CATSLSGESYNEQFF
TRBD1 | NA | 10 | TRBJ1-1 | TRBV20-1 | TGCAGTGCTGGGACAGGGGAAGCTTTCTTT | CSAGTGEAFF